This T cell receptor (beta chain) was obtained from a study of cytomegalovirus exposure and HLA in healthy donors. Study overall: Unique TCRs numbering around 80 million, obtained from HLA-typed donors, made up an early data release.

Points on this clone: Its matching antigen is unknown.

Primers included in the PCR were 60 Vbeta and 13 Jbeta primers. Data came from immunoSEQ multiplex PCR; TCRdb stores just in-frame clones and leaves some out. The profile covers over 80,000 clones, with around 79% appearing a single time and less than 15% taken by the ten largest. This CDR3 contains 14 residues. Looked up from germline, CDR1 is SGHRS and CDR2 is YFSETQ. Losses at the gene ends were 3 bases for V and 2 bases for J; bases not matched to a gene: 3. Notes on the study in general: Follow-up analysis later connected one missense variant in DCLRE1C with trimming of TCR beta V- and J-genes. Certain indistinguishable V segments, among them TRBV6-2 and TRBV6-3, were excluded.

Source material: PBMCs. This clonotype was sampled from a woman in her 70s in good health and CMV-seropositive. This sequence joins TRBV5-1 and TRBJ2-3; 7 bases fit TRBD1. CDR3 sequence (DNA): TGCGCCAGCAGCTACGGACAGGTCACAGATACGCAGTATTTT. Translation: CASSYGQVTDTQYF. The full variable domain, with the rest looked up from reference TRBV5-1 and TRBJ2-3, is KAGVTQTPRYLIKTRGQQVTLSCSPISGHRSVSWYQQTPGQGLQFLFEYFSETQRNKGNFPGRFSGRQFSNSRSEMNVSTLELGDSALYLCASSYGQVTDTQYFGPGTRLTVL.